This T cell receptor (beta chain) was identified during a study of T-cell memory formation after mild COVID-19. TCRdb recomputed calls from the 5' RACE reads with MiXCR, one row per CDR3 protein. The repertoire has about 260,000 distinct CDR3 sequences, 16% of them found once; the top ten carry more than 20%. Turning to this clonotype: Its antigen remains unidentified.

The study's findings and limits: Researchers report contracting CD4+ clones mostly in CM and EM, with CD8+ clones in EMRA. Some clones that responded turned up in pre-infection memory, which suggests that cross-reactive memory joined in. Day 15 to 85 contracting clones showed balanced CD4/CD8; later expanders leaned CD4+.

V dropped 1 base and J dropped 5 bases, with 15 bases sitting between them. Germline V gives CDR1 SGHKS, CDR2 YYEKEE (reference sequence). The CDR3 runs to 15 residues. This clonotype was obtained from a man aged 18 to 29 who had mild COVID-19 (a few samples of this study predate the infection). Cell type and time point are not known. The chain links TRBV5-5 to TRBJ1-1; perhaps TRBD1 as D (6 bases). Sequencing input: PBMCs or a T cell subset sorted from them (not recorded which). CDR3 nucleotide sequence: TGTGCCAGCAGCTTGTATTGGGGGCGTCAAACTGAAGCTTTCTTT. It specifies CASSLYWGRQTEAFF.